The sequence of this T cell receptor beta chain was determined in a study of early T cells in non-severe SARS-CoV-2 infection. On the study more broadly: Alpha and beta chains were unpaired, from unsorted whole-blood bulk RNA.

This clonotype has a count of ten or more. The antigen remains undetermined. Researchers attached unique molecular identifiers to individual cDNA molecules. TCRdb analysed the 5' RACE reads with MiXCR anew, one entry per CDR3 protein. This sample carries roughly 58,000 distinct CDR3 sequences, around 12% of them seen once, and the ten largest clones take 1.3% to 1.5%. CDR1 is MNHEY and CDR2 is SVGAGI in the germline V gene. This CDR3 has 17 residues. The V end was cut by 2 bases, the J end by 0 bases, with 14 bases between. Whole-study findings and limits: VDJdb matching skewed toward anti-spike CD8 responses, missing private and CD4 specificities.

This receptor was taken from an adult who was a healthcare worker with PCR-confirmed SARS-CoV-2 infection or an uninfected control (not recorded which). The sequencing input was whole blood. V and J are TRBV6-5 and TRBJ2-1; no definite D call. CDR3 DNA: TGTGCCAGCAGTTACCAACCCTGGAAGGACTCCTACAATGAGCAGTTCTTC. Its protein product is CASSYQPWKDSYNEQFF.